There are a few counts of the clone carrying this TCR beta chain. TCRdb re-called the RT-PCR reads through MiXCR, storing one row per CDR3 protein. This table holds hundreds of thousands of distinct CDR3 sequences, 6.5% to 8% found once. This sample is part of a study of response to subunit inactivated influenza vaccine. Germline V gene sequence: CDR1 MNHEY, CDR2 SVGEGT. The CDR3 totals 16 residues. V lost 4 bases to trimming and J lost 0 bases, with 16 bases between them. The material sequenced was PBMCs from blood, taken about 23 months after vaccination. The gene calls are TRBV6-2 or TRBV6-3 and TRBJ2-7; maybe TRBD1 (6 bases). The receptor was isolated from a man aged 50 to 69 who received an inactivated influenza vaccine. This CDR3 reads CASSSADRTYSYEQYF. CDR3 nucleotide sequence: TGTGCCAGCAGTTCCGCCGACAGGACTTACTCCTACGAGCAGTACTTC.